This T cell receptor (beta chain) was sequenced during a study of blood T cells in healthy people across ages. The CDR3 contains 15 residues. The V gene lost 3 bases and the J gene lost 4 bases, with 18 bases spanning the gap. Per germline, CDR1 SQVTM and CDR2 ANQGSEA. A second PCR, run for 7 to 11 cycles, used a sample-barcoded 5' primer plus a J-beta primer mix. In TCRdb, the 5' RACE reads were re-called with MiXCR into one record per CDR3 protein. The sample has hundreds of thousands of distinct CDR3 sequences; about 44% are singletons. This receptor was taken from a young man in good health. V and J are TRBV29-1 and TRBJ1-1; D perhaps matches TRBD1 (5 bases). Sequenced input: blood. CDR3 loop: CSVDLRGRAGTEAFF. As DNA, the CDR3 is TGCAGCGTTGACCTTAGGGGCAGGGCAGGCACTGAAGCTTTCTTT. Full variable domain (rest looked up from reference TRBV29-1 and TRBJ1-1): SAVISQKPSRDICQRGTSLTIQCQVDSQVTMMFWYRQQPGQSLTLIATANQGSEATYESGFVIDKFPISRPNLTFSTLTVSNMSPEDSSIYLCSVDLRGRAGTEAFFGQGTRLTVV.